This TCR beta chain was found in a study of graft-versus-host responses after intestinal transplantation. Study-wide context: Each transplant was multivisceral, liver-intestinal, or isolated intestinal. All of the recipients had induction that used anti-thymocyte globulin, then tacrolimus and steroids for approximately 3 years.

Repertoires were generated with immunoSEQ multiplex PCR, while TCRdb's copy carries only in-frame clones and drops some. Of some 25,000 clones in the sample, about 93% were seen once. The CDR3 has 14 amino acids. The V end was cut by 0 bases, the J end by 5 bases, with 8 bases between. Germline lookup yields CDR1 LNHNV and CDR2 YYDKDF (reference sequence). This clonotype was sampled from a human patient who received an intestinal transplant, so some T cells may come from the graft donor. Sequencing used PBMCs, obtained 30 days after intestinal transplant. This chain uses TRBV15 with TRBJ1-5; D is unresolved. CDR3 nucleotide sequence: TGTGCCACCAGCAGAGATCCGCGATATCAGCCCCAGCATTTT. As protein: CATSRDPRYQPQHF.